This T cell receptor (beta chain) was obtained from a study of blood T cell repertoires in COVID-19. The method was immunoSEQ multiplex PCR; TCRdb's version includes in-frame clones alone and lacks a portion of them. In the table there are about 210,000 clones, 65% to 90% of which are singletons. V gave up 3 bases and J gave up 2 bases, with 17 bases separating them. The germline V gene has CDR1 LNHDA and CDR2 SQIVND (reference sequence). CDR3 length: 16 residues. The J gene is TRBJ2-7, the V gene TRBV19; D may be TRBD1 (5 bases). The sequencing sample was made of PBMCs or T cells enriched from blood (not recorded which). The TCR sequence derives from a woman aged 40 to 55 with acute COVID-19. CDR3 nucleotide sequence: TGTGCCAGTAGTATTAATGGGGCAGGGAACACCTACGAGCAGTACTTC. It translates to CASSINGAGNTYEQYF.